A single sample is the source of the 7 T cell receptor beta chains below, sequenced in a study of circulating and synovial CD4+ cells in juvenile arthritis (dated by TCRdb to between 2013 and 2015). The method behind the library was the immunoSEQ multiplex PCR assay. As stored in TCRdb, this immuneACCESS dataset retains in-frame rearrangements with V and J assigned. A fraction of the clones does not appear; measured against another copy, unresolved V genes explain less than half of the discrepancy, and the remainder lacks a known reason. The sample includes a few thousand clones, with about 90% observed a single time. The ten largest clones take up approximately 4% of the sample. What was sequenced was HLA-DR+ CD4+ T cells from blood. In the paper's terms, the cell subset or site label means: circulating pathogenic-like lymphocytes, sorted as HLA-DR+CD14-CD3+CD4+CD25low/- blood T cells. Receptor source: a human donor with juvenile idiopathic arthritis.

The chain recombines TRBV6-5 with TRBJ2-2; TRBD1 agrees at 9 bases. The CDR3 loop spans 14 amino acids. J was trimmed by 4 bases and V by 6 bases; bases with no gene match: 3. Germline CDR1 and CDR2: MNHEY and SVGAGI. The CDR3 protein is CASSLDRGTGELFF. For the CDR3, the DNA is TGTGCCAGCAGCCTGGACAGGGGCACCGGGGAGCTGTTTTTT.

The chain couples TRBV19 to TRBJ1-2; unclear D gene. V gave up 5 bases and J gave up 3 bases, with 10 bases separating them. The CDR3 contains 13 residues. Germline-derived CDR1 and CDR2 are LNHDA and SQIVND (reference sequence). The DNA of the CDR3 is TGTGCCAGTAGTCCCCGGCGGGACTATGGCTACACCTTC. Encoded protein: CASSPRRDYGYTF.

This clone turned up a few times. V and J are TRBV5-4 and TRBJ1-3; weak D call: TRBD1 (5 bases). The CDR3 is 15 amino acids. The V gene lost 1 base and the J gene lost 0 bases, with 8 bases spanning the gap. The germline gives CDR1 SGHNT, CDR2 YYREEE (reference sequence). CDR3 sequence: CASSLQGRSGNTIYF. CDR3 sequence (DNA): TGTGCCAGCAGCTTGCAGGGCCGCTCTGGAAACACCATATATTTT.

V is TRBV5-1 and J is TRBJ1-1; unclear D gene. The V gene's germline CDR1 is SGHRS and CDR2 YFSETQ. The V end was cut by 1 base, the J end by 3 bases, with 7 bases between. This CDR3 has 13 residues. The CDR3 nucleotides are TGCGCCAGCAGCTTGAACGGGTACACTGAAGCTTTCTTT. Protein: CASSLNGYTEAFF.

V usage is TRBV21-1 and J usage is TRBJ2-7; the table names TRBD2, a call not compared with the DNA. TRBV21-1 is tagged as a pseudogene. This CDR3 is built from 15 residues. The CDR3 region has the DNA TGTGCCAGCAGCAAGCGGGCCCCGTGGGACTACGAGCAGTACTTC. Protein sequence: CASSKRAPWDYEQYF.

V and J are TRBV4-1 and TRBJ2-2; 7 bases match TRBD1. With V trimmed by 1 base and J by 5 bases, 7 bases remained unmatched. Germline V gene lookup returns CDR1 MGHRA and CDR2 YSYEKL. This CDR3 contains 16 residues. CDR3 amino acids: CASSQVDRALTGELFF. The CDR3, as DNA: TGCGCCAGCAGCCAAGTCGACAGGGCTTTAACCGGGGAGCTGTTTTTT.

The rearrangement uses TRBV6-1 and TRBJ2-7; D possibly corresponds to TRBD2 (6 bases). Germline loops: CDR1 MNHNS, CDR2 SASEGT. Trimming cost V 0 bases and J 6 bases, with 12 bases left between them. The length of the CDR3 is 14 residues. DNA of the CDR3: TGTGCCAGCAGTGAAGCGCGGGGTCAGCTCGAGCAGTACTTC. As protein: CASSEARGQLEQYF.